This T cell receptor (beta chain) derives from a study of blood T cells in healthy people across ages. Germline trimming cut 4 bases from V and 1 base from J; bases unmatched to any gene: 4. Germline lookup yields CDR1 SQVTM and CDR2 ANQGSEA. The CDR3 totals 14 residues. A sample-barcoded 5' primer and a J-beta primer mix were used in a second PCR of roughly 7 to 11 cycles. MiXCR, run by TCRdb on the 5' RACE reads, gives a single entry per CDR3 protein. The table lists about 800,000 distinct CDR3 sequences, 46% of them singletons. The sequence came from a man older than 75 in good health. V usage is TRBV29-1 and J usage is TRBJ1-5, with 7 bases that match TRBD1. Sequenced material: blood. CDR3 in amino acids: CSVADRTSNQPQHF. The DNA of the CDR3 is TGCAGCGTTGCGGACAGGACGAGCAATCAGCCCCAGCATTTT.